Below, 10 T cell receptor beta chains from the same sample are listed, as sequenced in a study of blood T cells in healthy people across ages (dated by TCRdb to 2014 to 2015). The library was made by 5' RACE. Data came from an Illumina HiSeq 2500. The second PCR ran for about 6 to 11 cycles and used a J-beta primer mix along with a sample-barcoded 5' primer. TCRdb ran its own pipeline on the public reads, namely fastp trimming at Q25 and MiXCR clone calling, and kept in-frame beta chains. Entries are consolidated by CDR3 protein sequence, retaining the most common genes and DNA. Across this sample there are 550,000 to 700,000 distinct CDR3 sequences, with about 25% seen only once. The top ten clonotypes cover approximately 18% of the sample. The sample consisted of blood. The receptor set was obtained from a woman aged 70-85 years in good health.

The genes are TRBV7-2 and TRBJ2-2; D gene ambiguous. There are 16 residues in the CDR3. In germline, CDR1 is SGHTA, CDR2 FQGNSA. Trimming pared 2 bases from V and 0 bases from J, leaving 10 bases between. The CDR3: CASSLNPPTNTGELFF. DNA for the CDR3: TGTGCCAGCAGCTTAAACCCACCAACGAACACCGGGGAGCTGTTTTTT.

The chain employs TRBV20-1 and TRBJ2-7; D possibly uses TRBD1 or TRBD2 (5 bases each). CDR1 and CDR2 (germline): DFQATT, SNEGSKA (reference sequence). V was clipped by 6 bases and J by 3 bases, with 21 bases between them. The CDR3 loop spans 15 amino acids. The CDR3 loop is CSAGSRGVTYYEQYF. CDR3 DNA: TGCAGTGCCGGGTCTAGAGGGGTAACTTACTACGAGCAGTACTTC.

CDR3 region: CSCRGNTIYF. The CDR3 region has the DNA TGCAGCTGCCGAGGAAACACCATATATTTT. The V call is TRBV29-1, the J call TRBJ1-3; D ambiguous. Germline V lookup: CDR1 SQVTM, CDR2 ANQGSEA. The CDR3 is made up of 10 amino acids. V was pared by 8 bases and J by 4 bases, with 6 bases between.

The CDR3 sequence is CSAQGDRGEKLFF. The CDR3 coding sequence is TGCAGTGCCCAGGGGGACAGGGGAGAAAAACTGTTTTTT. The J gene is TRBJ1-4, the V gene TRBV20-1; TRBD1 matches at 10 bases. The V segment lost 6 bases and the J segment 8 bases; nucleotides outside the gene matches: 6. Germline CDR1 reads DFQATT; CDR2 reads SNEGSKA (reference sequence). The CDR3 contains 13 residues.

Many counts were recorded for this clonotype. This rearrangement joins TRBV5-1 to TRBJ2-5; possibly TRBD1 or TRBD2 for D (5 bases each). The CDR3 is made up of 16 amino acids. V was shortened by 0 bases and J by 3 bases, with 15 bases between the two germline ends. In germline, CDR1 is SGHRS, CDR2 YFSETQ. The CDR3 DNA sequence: TGCGCCAGCAGCTTGGACCCCGGGACGGTAGAAGAGACCCAGTACTTC. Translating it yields CASSLDPGTVEETQYF.

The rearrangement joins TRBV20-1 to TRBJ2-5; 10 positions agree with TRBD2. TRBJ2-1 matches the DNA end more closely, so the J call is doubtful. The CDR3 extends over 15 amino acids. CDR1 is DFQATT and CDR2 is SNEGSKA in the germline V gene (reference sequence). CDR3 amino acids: CSAPDSGGNYNEQFF. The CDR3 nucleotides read TGCAGTGCACCAGATAGCGGGGGGAATTACAATGAGCAGTTCTTC.

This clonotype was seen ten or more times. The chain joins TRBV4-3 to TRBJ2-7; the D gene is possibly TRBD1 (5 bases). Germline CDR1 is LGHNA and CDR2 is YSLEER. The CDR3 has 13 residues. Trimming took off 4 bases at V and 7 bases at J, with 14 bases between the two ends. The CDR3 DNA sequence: TGCGCCAGCAGCCGACATCAGGGTCAGGAGCAGTACTTC. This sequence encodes CASSRHQGQEQYF.

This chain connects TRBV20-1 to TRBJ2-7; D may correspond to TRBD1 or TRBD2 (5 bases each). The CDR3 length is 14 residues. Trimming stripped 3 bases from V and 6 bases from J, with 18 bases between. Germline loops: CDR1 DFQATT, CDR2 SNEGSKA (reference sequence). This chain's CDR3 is CSASVARGRSEQYF. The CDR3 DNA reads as TGCAGTGCTAGTGTGGCGAGGGGCCGCTCCGAGCAGTACTTC.

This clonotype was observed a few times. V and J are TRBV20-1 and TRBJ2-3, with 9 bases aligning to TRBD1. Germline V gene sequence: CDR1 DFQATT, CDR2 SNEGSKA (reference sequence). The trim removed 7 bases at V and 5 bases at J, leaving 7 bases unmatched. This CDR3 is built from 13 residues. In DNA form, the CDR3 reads TGCAGTGATACGGGACAGGGAAGAGATACGCAGTATTTT. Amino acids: CSDTGQGRDTQYF.

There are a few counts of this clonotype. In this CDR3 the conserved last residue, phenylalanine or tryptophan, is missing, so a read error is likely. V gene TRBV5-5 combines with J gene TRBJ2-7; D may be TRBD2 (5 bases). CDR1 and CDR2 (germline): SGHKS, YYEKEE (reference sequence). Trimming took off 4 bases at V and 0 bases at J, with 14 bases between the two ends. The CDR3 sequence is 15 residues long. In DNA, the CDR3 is TGTGCCAGCAGCCGCTCCGAGGGCCTCTCCTACGAGCAGTACCTC. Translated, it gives CASSRSEGLSYEQYL.